The clone carrying this TCR beta chain has just a few counts. Template for every sorted-subset replicate PCR totaled approximately 200 ng DNA, tens of thousands of T cell genomes. Repertoires were generated with immunoSEQ multiplex PCR, while TCRdb's copy carries only in-frame clones and drops some. This table holds hundreds of thousands of clones, around 78% found once. Germline CDR1 SGDLS, CDR2 YYNGEE. The CDR3 totals 16 residues. V dropped 3 bases and J dropped 1; count of bases not matched to a gene: 4. These data are taken from a study of shared clonotypes between healthy human individuals. This sequence joins TRBV9 and TRBJ2-2, with 9 bases aligning to TRBD2. This TCR came from a woman in her thirties in good health. Sequencing input: memory CD4+ T cells sorted from blood. Subset: CD45RA-negative fraction. CDR3 sequence: CASSEGLAVNTGELFF. The CDR3 bases are TGTGCCAGCAGCGAGGGACTAGCAGTGAACACCGGGGAGCTGTTTTTT.